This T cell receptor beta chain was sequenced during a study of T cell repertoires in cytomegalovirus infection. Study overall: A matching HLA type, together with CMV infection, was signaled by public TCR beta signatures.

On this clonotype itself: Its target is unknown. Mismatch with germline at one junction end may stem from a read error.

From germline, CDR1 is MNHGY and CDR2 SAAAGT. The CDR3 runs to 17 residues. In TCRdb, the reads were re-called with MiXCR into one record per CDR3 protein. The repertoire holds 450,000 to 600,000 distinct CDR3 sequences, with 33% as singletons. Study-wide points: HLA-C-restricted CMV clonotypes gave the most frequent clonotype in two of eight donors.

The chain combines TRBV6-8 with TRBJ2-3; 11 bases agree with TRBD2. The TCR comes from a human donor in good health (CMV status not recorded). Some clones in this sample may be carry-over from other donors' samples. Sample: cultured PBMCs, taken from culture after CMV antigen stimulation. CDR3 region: CAGSSDPGLAEPDTQYF. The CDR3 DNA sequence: TGTGCCGGCAGTTCCGACCCGGGACTAGCGGAACCAGATACGCAGTATTTT.